Shown below are 3 T cell receptor beta chains from a single sample sequenced in a study of T-cell memory formation after mild COVID-19. One entry per CDR3 protein results from TCRdb running MiXCR on the 5' RACE reads. The sample includes around 340,000 distinct CDR3 sequences, approximately 15% seen only once; the top ten take about 20%. Material for sequencing was PBMCs or a T cell subset sorted from them (not recorded which). Source of these receptors: a man aged 18 to 35 who had mild COVID-19 (a few samples of this study predate the infection). Cell type and time point are not known.

This chain uses TRBV28 with TRBJ1-2, with D tentatively TRBD1 (5 bases). The germline CDR1 and CDR2 sequences are MDHEN and SYDVKM. V dropped 7 bases and J dropped 6 bases, with 9 bases sitting between them. The CDR3 has 11 residues. The CDR3 DNA sequence: TGTGCCAGCACATCAGGGAATGGCTACACCTTC. Translated: CASTSGNGYTF.

This clonotype was counted only a few times. The gene calls are TRBV12-3 or TRBV12-4 and TRBJ1-5; maybe TRBD1 (6 bases). With 5 bases removed from V and 6 bases from J, the gap between germline ends came to 17 bases. The CDR3 extends over 15 amino acids. CDR3 region: CASSPRTAPGQPQHF. DNA of the CDR3: TGTGCCAGCAGTCCTAGGACAGCCCCAGGTCAGCCCCAGCATTTT.

This clonotype came up a few times. The chain links TRBV10-3 to TRBJ2-1; D not certain. The germline V gene encodes CDR1 ENHRY and CDR2 SYGVKD. The CDR3 totals 14 residues. Between the trimmed V and J ends, which lost 0 bases and 8 bases, there was a span of 11 bases. CDR3 region: CAISESPHPDEQFF. As DNA, the CDR3 is TGTGCCATCAGTGAGTCTCCCCACCCGGATGAGCAGTTCTTC.